This TCR beta chain came from a study of cytomegalovirus exposure and HLA in healthy donors. Whole-study context: Earlier, 150 million to 200 million T cells were analyzed, and over 95 million unique TCR beta sequences were found among them.

The length of the CDR3 is 13 residues. The V end was cut by 1 base, the J end by 4 bases, with 5 bases between. Germline V lookup: CDR1 SGHTA, CDR2 FQGNSA. Participants comprised healthy donors of bone marrow. This clone has a handful of counts. Its antigen remains unknown. Overall study results and limits: The classifier reportedly diagnosed cytomegalovirus status with high specificity and sensitivity. Further analysis was carried out later, and it showed several of the most significant clusters appearing linked to common viral pathogens.

PCR employed 60 Vbeta and 13 Jbeta primers. Produced via immunoSEQ multiplex PCR; TCRdb's table is partial and in-frame only. The table includes roughly 100,000 clones, around 86% detected once. Specimen: PBMCs. The TCR was taken from a man aged 25 to 45 in good health and CMV-seropositive. The V gene is TRBV7-2, the J gene TRBJ1-5; D not resolved. The CDR3 spells CASSLDSNQPQHF. CDR3 nucleotides: TGTGCCAGCAGCTTAGACAGTAATCAGCCCCAGCATTTT.